The 2 T cell receptor beta chains listed next were all sequenced from one sample in a study of cytomegalovirus exposure and HLA in healthy donors. With 60 Vbeta and 13 Jbeta primers, the PCR was carried out. TCRdb keeps only in-frame clones here, not all; method: immunoSEQ multiplex PCR. Of 110,000 or so clones listed, roughly 70% are singletons. Sample: PBMCs. These receptors all stem from a woman aged 45-65 years in good health and CMV-seropositive.

The J gene is TRBJ1-4, the V gene TRBV5-1; no reliable D call. The germline V and J ends were trimmed by 4 bases and 0 bases, with 10 bases remaining between them. The CDR3 runs to 15 residues. Germline V gene data show CDR1 as SGHRS and CDR2 as YFSETQ. The CDR3 protein is CASSVDGATNEKLFF. The DNA for the CDR3 is TGCGCCAGCAGCGTGGACGGGGCAACTAATGAAAAACTGTTTTTT.

The chain is built from TRBV10-2 and TRBJ2-3, with D perhaps TRBD2 (6 bases). This CDR3 region has 15 residues. Trimming stripped 7 bases from V and 2 bases from J, with 16 bases between. CDR1 is WSHSY, CDR2 SAAADI, per germline. The CDR3: CASIHGLPNTDTQYF. CDR3 sequence (DNA): TGCGCCAGCATTCACGGACTACCCAACACAGATACGCAGTATTTT.